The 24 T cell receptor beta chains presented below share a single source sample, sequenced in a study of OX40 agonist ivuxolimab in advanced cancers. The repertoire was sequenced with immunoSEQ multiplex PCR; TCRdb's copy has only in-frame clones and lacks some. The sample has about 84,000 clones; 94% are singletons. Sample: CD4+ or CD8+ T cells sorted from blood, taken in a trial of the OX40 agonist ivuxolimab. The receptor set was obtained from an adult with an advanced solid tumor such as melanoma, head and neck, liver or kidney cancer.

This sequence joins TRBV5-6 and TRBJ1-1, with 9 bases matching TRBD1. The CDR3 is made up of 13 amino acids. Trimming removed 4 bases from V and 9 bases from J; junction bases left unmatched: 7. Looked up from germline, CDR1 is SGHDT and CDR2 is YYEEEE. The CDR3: CASSQRQGEKAFF. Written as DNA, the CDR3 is TGTGCCAGCAGCCAACGACAGGGGGAAAAAGCTTTCTTT.

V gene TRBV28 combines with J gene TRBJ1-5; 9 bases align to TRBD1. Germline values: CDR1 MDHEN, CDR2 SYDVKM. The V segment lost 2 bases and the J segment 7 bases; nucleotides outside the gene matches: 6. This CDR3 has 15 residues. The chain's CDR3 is CASSLGQGFRQPQHF. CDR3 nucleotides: TGTGCCAGCAGTTTAGGACAGGGGTTTCGGCAGCCCCAGCATTTT.

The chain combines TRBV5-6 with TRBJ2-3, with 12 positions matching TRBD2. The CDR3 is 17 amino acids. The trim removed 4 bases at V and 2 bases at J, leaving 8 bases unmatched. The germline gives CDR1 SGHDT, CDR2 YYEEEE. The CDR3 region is CASSRLAGVGSTDTQYF. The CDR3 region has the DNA TGTGCCAGCAGCCGACTAGCGGGAGTGGGGTCCACAGATACGCAGTATTTT.

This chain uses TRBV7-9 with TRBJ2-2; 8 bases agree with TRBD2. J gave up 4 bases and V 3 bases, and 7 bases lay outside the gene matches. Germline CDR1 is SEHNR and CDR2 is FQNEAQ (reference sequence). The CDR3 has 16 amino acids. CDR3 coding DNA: TGTGCCAGCAGCTTCCTCCCCAGCGGGAGCACCGGGGAGCTGTTTTTT. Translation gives CASSFLPSGSTGELFF.

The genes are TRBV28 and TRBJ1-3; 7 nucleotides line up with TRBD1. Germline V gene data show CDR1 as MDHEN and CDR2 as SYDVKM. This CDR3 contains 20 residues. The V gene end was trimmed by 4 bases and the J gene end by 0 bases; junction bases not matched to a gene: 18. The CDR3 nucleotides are TGTGCCAGCAGTTCTCCGTTGTTGACAGGGCCCGTTTCCTCTGGAAACACCATATATTTT. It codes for CASSSPLLTGPVSSGNTIYF.

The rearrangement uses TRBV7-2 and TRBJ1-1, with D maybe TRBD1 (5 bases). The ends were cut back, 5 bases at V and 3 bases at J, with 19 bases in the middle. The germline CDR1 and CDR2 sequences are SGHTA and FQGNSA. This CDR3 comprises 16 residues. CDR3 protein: CASSPLPGTQDTEAFF. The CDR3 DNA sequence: TGTGCCAGCAGCCCACTCCCAGGGACGCAGGACACTGAAGCTTTCTTT.

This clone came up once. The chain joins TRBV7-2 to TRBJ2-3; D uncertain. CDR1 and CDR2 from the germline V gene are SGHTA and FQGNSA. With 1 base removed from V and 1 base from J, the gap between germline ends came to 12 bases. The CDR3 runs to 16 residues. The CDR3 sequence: CASSLGPLWGTDTQYF. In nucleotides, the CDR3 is TGTGCCAGCAGCTTAGGACCTTTATGGGGCACAGATACGCAGTATTTT.

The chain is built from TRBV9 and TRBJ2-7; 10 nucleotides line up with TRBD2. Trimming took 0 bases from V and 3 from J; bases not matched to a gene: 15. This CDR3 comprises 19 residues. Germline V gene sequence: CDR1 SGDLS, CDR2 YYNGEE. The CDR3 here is CASSVARSLAGIWVYEQYF. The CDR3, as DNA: TGTGCCAGCAGCGTAGCTCGTTCACTAGCGGGAATTTGGGTCTACGAGCAGTACTTC.

The chain's CDR3 is CASSLSGSVSEQYF. The CDR3 coding sequence is TGTGCCAGCAGCTTGTCCGGGAGCGTCTCCGAGCAGTACTTC. This rearrangement joins TRBV5-6 to TRBJ2-7, with D possibly being TRBD2 (6 bases). Germline CDR1 and CDR2: SGHDT and YYEEEE. The germline V and J ends were trimmed by 1 base and 6 bases, with 14 bases remaining between them. The CDR3 sequence is 14 residues long.

For the CDR3, the DNA is TGTGCCAGCAGTGAATGGATAGGGTTACAGGGGGTTCGAGAGACCCAGTACTTC. Translating gives CASSEWIGLQGVRETQYF. J is TRBJ2-5 and V is TRBV2; TRBD1 agrees at 8 bases. This CDR3 is 18 amino acids long. The V and J ends lost 2 bases and 4 bases, in that order; junction bases with no gene match: 15. Germline V gives CDR1 SNHLY, CDR2 FYNNEI.

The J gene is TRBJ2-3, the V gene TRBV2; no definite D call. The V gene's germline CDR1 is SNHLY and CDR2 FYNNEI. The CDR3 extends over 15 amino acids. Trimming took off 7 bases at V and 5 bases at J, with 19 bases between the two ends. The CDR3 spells CASNAPAHIEDTQYF. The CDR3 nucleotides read TGTGCCAGCAATGCCCCGGCCCACATTGAAGATACGCAGTATTTT. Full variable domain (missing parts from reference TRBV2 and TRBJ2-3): EPEVTQTPSHQVTQMGQEVILRCVPISNHLYFYWYRQILGQKVEFLVSFYNNEISEKSEIFDDQFSVERPDGSNFTLKIRSTKLEDSAMYFCASNAPAHIEDTQYFGPGTRLTVL.

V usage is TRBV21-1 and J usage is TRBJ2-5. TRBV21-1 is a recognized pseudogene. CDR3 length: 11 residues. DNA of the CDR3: TGTGCCAGCAGCAATCCAGAGACCCAGTACTTC. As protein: CASSNPETQYF.

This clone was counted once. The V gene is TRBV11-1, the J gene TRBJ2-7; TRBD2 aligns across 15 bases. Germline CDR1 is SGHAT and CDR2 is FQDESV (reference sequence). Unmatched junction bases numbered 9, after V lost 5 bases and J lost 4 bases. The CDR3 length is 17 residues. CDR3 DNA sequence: TGTGCCAGCAGCCCAGGGACTAGCGGGAGGATCGCGTACGAGCAGTACTTC. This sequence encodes CASSPGTSGRIAYEQYF.

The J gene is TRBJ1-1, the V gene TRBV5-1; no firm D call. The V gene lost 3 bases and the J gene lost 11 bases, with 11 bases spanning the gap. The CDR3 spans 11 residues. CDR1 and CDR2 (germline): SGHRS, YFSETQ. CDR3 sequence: CASSSGNRAFF. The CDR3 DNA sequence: TGCGCCAGCAGCTCCGGCAACCGCGCTTTCTTT. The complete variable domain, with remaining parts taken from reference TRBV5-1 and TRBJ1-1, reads KAGVTQTPRYLIKTRGQQVTLSCSPISGHRSVSWYQQTPGQGLQFLFEYFSETQRNKGNFPGRFSGRQFSNSRSEMNVSTLELGDSALYLCASSSGNRAFFGQGTRLTVV.

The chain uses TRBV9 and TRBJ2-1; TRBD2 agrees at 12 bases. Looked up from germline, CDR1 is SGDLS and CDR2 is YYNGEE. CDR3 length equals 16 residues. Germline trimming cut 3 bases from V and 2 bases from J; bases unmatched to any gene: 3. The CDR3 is CASSGTSGEPYNEQFF. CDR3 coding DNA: TGTGCCAGCAGCGGGACTAGCGGGGAACCCTACAATGAGCAGTTCTTC.

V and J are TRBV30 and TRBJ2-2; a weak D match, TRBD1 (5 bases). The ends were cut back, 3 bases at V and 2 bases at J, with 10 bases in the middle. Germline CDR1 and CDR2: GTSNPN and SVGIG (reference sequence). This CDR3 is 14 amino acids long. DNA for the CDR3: TGTGCCTGGAGGCAGGACACTAACACCGGGGAGCTGTTTTTT. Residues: CAWRQDTNTGELFF.

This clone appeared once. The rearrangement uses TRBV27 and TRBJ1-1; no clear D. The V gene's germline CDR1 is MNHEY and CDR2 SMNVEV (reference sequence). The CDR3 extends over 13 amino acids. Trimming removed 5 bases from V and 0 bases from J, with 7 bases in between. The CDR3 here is CASSPRMNTEAFF. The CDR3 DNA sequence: TGTGCCAGCAGTCCGAGAATGAACACTGAAGCTTTCTTT.

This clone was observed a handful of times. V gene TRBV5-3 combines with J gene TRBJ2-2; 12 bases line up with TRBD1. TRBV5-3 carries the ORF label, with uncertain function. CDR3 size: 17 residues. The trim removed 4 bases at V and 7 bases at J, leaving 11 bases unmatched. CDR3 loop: CARSRYRDRGLGGELFF. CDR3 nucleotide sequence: TGTGCCAGAAGCCGTTACCGGGACAGGGGGCTCGGCGGGGAGCTGTTTTTT.

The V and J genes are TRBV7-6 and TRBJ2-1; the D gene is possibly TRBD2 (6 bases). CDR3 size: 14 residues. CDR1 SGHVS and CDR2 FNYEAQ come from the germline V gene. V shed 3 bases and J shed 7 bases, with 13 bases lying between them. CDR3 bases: TGTGCCAGCAGCTTTATAGGGACTCGTAATGAGCAGTTCTTC. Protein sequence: CASSFIGTRNEQFF.

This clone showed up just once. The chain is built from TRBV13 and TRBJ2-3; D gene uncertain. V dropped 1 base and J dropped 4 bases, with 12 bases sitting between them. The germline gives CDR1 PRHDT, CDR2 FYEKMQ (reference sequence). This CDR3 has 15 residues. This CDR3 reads CASSLEPPRSDTQYF. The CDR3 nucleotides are TGTGCCAGCAGCTTAGAACCCCCTAGGTCAGATACGCAGTATTTT.

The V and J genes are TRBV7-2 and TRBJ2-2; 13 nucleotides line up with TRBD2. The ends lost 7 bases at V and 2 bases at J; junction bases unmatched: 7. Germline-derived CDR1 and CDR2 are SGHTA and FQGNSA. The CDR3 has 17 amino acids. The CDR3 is CASKGTSGISNTGELFF. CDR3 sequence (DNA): TGTGCCAGCAAAGGGACTAGCGGGATAAGCAACACCGGGGAGCTGTTTTTT.

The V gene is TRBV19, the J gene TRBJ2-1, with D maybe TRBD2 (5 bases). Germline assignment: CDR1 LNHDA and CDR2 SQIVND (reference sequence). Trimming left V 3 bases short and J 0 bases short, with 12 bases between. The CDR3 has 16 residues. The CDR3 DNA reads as TGTGCCAGTAGTATTCATCGGGGATCCTCCTACAATGAGCAGTTCTTC. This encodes CASSIHRGSSYNEQFF.

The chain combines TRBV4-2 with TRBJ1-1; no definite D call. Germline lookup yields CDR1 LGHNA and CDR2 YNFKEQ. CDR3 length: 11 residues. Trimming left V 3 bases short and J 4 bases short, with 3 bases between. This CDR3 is CASSHFTEAFF. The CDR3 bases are TGTGCCAGCAGCCATTTCACTGAAGCTTTCTTT.

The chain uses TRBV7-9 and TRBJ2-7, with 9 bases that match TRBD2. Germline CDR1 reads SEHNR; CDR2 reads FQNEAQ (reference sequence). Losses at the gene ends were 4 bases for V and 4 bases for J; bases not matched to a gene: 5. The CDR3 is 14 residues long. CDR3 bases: TGTGCCAGCAGCTCGTTAGCGGGGGAATACGAGCAGTACTTC. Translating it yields CASSSLAGEYEQYF.